The sample holds many counts of the clone carrying this T cell receptor beta chain. The CDR3 regions of TCR beta were amplified from RNA transcripts. First-round RT-PCR targeting the TCR CDR3 was performed with the HTBI primer set. Each CDR3 protein gets one entry after TCRdb re-called the multiplex PCR reads with MiXCR. The sample lists about 290,000 distinct CDR3 sequences, less than 15% seen once, with 7.8% in the top ten. The sample belongs to a study of T cells in Graves' hyperthyroidism and ophthalmopathy. The CDR3 has 15 residues. The V and J ends lost 8 bases and 2 bases, in that order; junction bases with no gene match: 5. Germline V CDR1 and CDR2: MDHEN, SYDVKM.

The sequenced material came from blood. The chain recombines TRBV28 with TRBJ1-4, with TRBD1 identical over 10 bases. This sequence was found in a woman aged 30 to 39 with Graves' hyperthyroidism that later progressed to Graves' ophthalmopathy. The CDR3 loop is CASRDRGSTNEKLFF. For the CDR3, the DNA is TGTGCCAGCCGGGACAGGGGATCCACTAATGAAAAACTGTTTTTT.